These T cell receptor beta chains were read from a single sample in a study of CD8 T cells in Susac syndrome. TCRdb reanalysed the immunoSEQ multiplex PCR reads using MiXCR and keeps one entry per CDR3 protein. The table records about 190,000 distinct CDR3 sequences, 90% to 95% of them present only once. The specimen sequenced was CD4+ T cells from PBMCs. These receptor sequences come from a human donor in good health. The CDR3 runs from the conserved cysteine through the conserved F or W. The order of the fields is D gene, J gene, clone size, V gene, CDR3 protein, CDR3 DNA. The D gene is left open where the match is weak. For some rows the clone size is stated as once, few or many, or as a class when expanded; others skip it.

TRBD1,TRBJ2-2,.,TRBV20-1,CSATGTGGAGELFF,TGCAGTGCCACCGGGACAGGGGGTGCCGGGGAGCTGTTTTTT
TRBD2,TRBJ2-4,once,TRBV19,CASSIAGVGKNIQYF,TGTGCCAGTAGCATAGCGGGGGTGGGCAAAAACATTCAGTACTTC
.,TRBJ2-5,.,TRBV3-1,CASTRKGEGETQYF,TGTGCCAGCACTCGCAAGGGGGAAGGAGAGACCCAGTACTTC
.,TRBJ1-6,.,TRBV12-3/TRBV12-4,CASRQPGRENSPLHF,TGTGCCAGCCGCCAACCCGGGAGAGAGAATTCACCCCTCCACTTT
TRBD1,TRBJ1-5,.,TRBV23-1,CASSQNPLTGGYSNQPQHF,TGCGCCAGCAGTCAAAATCCTTTGACAGGGGGATATAGCAATCAGCCCCAGCATTTT
.,TRBJ1-1,.,TRBV7-2,CASSLPGPEAFF,TGTGCCAGCAGCTTGCCAGGACCAGAAGCTTTCTTT
.,TRBJ1-3,once,TRBV3-1,CASSQVAGSGNTIYF,TGTGCCAGCAGCCAAGTGGCCGGCTCTGGAAACACCATATATTTT
.,TRBJ1-2,.,TRBV10-3,CAMARDPNYGYTF,TGTGCCATGGCTAGGGATCCTAACTATGGCTACACCTTC
.,TRBJ2-5,.,TRBV20-1,CSAKHGRETQYF,TGCAGTGCGAAACACGGACGGGAGACCCAGTACTTC
.,TRBJ1-1,few,TRBV19,CASSIGTEAFF,TGTGCCAGTAGTATCGGGACTGAAGCTTTCTTT
.,TRBJ1-2,.,TRBV5-1,CASHGGTGLNLYGYTF,TGCGCCAGCCACGGTGGAACAGGCCTGAACCTGTATGGCTACACCTTC
.,TRBJ2-7,few,TRBV7-9,CASSTYYEQYF,TGTGCCAGCAGTACGTACTACGAGCAGTACTTC
TRBD1,TRBJ1-5,few,TRBV7-8,CASSPGSRGHQPQHF,TGTGCCAGCAGCCCCGGATCCAGGGGGCATCAGCCCCAGCATTTT
TRBD2,TRBJ2-5,.,TRBV6-5,CASMEGRGQTQYF,TGTGCCAGCATGGAGGGGAGGGGCCAGACCCAGTACTTC
.,TRBJ2-7,few,TRBV21-1,CASRDSSYEQYF,TGTGCCAGCAGGGACAGCTCCTACGAGCAGTACTTC
.,TRBJ1-3,.,TRBV5-1,CASSLTAYGNTIYF,TGCGCCAGCAGCTTGACAGCCTACGGAAACACCATATATTTT
.,TRBJ2-1,.,TRBV6-2/TRBV6-3,CASSYVKSSNEQFF,TGTGCCAGCAGTTACGTTAAGTCCAGCAATGAGCAGTTCTTC
.,TRBJ1-5,.,TRBV27,CASSSHEGLAQPQHF,TGTGCCAGCAGTTCACACGAGGGGCTGGCGCAGCCCCAGCATTTT
.,TRBJ2-1,.,TRBV9,CASSVSVTSYNEQFF,TGTGCCAGCAGCGTATCAGTTACCTCCTACAATGAGCAGTTCTTC
.,TRBJ2-7,.,TRBV11-1,CASARDMAYEQYF,TGTGCCAGCGCCCGGGACATGGCGTACGAGCAGTACTTC
.,TRBJ2-3,.,TRBV5-6,CASSLARGMGTDTQYF,TGTGCCAGCAGCTTGGCTCGGGGAATGGGCACAGATACGCAGTATTTT
.,TRBJ1-2,once,TRBV28,CASTRGGAGGYTF,TGTGCCAGCACCCGGGGGGGGGCCGGTGGCTACACCTTC
TRBD1,TRBJ2-1,once,TRBV7-2,CASSSGTGGFGNEQFF,TGTGCCAGCAGCTCGGGGACAGGCGGCTTTGGCAATGAGCAGTTCTTC
.,TRBJ2-5,once,TRBV24-1,CATSESGSVETQYF,TGTGCCACCAGTGAGTCAGGGAGTGTGGAGACCCAGTACTTC
.,TRBJ2-3,few,TRBV19,CASSPLSSTDTQYF,TGTGCCAGTAGTCCACTGTCTAGCACAGATACGCAGTATTTT
.,TRBJ1-2,.,TRBV13,CASSLDQGLGGYTF,TGTGCCAGCAGCTTAGATCAGGGGCTCGGTGGCTACACCTTC
.,TRBJ2-7,.,TRBV4-1,CASSQERTSTYEQYF,TGCGCCAGCAGCCAAGAAAGGACATCCACCTACGAGCAGTACTTC
.,TRBJ1-5,.,TRBV15,CATSRDWGDSNQPQHF,TGTGCCACCAGCAGAGATTGGGGAGATAGCAATCAGCCCCAGCATTTT
.,TRBJ1-6,.,TRBV12-3/TRBV12-4,CASSFIGGDSPLHF,TGTGCCAGCAGTTTCATCGGGGGTGATTCACCCCTCCACTTT
TRBD1,TRBJ2-7,.,TRBV28,CASRQGPAREQYF,TGTGCCAGCAGACAGGGGCCGGCAAGGGAGCAGTACTTC
.,TRBJ1-5,.,TRBV13,CASSRGRTSNQPQHF,TGTGCCAGCAGCCGGGGACGGACTAGCAATCAGCCCCAGCATTTT
TRBD1,TRBJ1-2,.,TRBV19,CASSIRDRTKSYTF,TGTGCCAGTAGTATACGGGACAGGACGAAGAGCTACACCTTC
.,TRBJ2-6,.,TRBV6-1,CASSAQGGNTGANVLTF,TGTGCCAGCAGTGCCCAAGGTGGGAATACTGGGGCCAACGTCCTGACTTTC
TRBD2,TRBJ2-3,.,TRBV20-1,CSARVAGRRDTQYF,TGCAGTGCTAGAGTAGCGGGGCGAAGGGATACGCAGTATTTT
.,TRBJ1-4,.,TRBV3-1,CASSQFVTEKLFF,TGTGCCAGCAGCCAATTCGTAACTGAAAAACTGTTTTTT
.,TRBJ1-1,.,TRBV3-1,CASSPGLLGRNTEAFF,TGTGCCAGCAGCCCGGGCCTACTCGGGCGGAACACTGAAGCTTTCTTT
TRBD1,TRBJ1-2,.,TRBV29-1,CSVHRGTGHRYTF,TGCAGCGTGCATCGGGGGACAGGGCACCGCTACACCTTC
.,TRBJ2-2,.,TRBV3-1,CASSSQGRDTGELFF,TGTGCCAGCAGCTCACAGGGGAGGGACACCGGGGAGCTGTTTTTT
.,TRBJ1-2,.,TRBV29-1,CSVEGGPFLNYGYTF,TGCAGCGTTGAGGGGGGTCCGTTTCTAAACTATGGCTACACCTTC
.,TRBJ2-1,.,TRBV14,CASSQDQPTRSRGLSNEQFF,TGTGCCAGCAGCCAAGATCAACCTACCCGGTCCAGGGGATTATCCAATGAGCAGTTCTTC
.,TRBJ2-2,once,TRBV27,CASSPFTRFDTGELFF,TGTGCCAGCAGTCCATTCACAAGGTTCGACACCGGGGAGCTGTTTTTT
.,TRBJ1-2,.,TRBV12-3/TRBV12-4,CASREGHRADYGYTF,TGTGCCAGCAGAGAGGGACATCGGGCGGACTATGGCTACACCTTC
TRBD1,TRBJ1-1,.,TRBV6-2/TRBV6-3,CASSYQGANTEAFF,TGTGCCAGCAGTTACCAGGGGGCGAACACTGAAGCTTTCTTT
.,TRBJ1-1,.,TRBV20-1,CSASREAGWVTEAFF,TGCAGTGCTAGTAGGGAGGCAGGATGGGTCACTGAAGCTTTCTTT
.,TRBJ2-1,.,TRBV12-3/TRBV12-4,CASSLRGQGINEQFF,TGTGCCAGCAGTTTAAGAGGTCAGGGAATAAATGAGCAGTTCTTC
.,TRBJ1-1,.,TRBV20-1,CSAGTGFGMNTEAFF,TGCAGTGCGGGAACAGGATTTGGCATGAACACTGAAGCTTTCTTT